Shown below are 30 T cell receptor beta chains from a single sample sequenced in a study of cytomegalovirus exposure and HLA in healthy donors. Use of 60 Vbeta and 13 Jbeta primers characterized the PCR. Libraries were prepared by immunoSEQ multiplex PCR; TCRdb keeps only in-frame clonotypes and omits some of them. The table has 30,000 to 45,000 clones, more than 80% seen once. The source material was PBMCs. The origin of the receptors is a woman between 35 and 50 years old in good health and CMV-seropositive.

V usage is TRBV5-5 and J usage is TRBJ2-5; 7 positions match TRBD2. The V segment lost 0 bases and the J segment 5 bases; nucleotides outside the gene matches: 10. CDR3 length equals 16 residues. The V gene's germline CDR1 is SGHKS and CDR2 YYEKEE (reference sequence). CDR3 sequence reads: CASSLGGAGGVETQYF. CDR3 nucleotide sequence: TGTGCCAGCAGCTTGGGCGGGGCTGGGGGGGTGGAGACCCAGTACTTC.

This chain uses TRBV5-5 with TRBJ1-6, with TRBD1 matching over 7 bases. The CDR3 sequence is 17 residues long. With V trimmed by 3 bases and J by 4 bases, 10 bases remained unmatched. In germline, CDR1 is SGHKS, CDR2 YYEKEE (reference sequence). CDR3 sequence reads: CASSWGPGTAYNSPLHF. For the CDR3, the DNA is TGTGCCAGCAGCTGGGGGCCCGGGACAGCTTATAATTCACCCCTCCACTTT.

The rearrangement uses TRBV6-5 and TRBJ1-6, with 10 bases that match TRBD1. V dropped 5 bases and J dropped 7; count of bases not matched to a gene: 2. This CDR3 spans 14 amino acids. Germline CDR1 MNHEY, CDR2 SVGAGI. CDR3 bases: TGTGCCAGCAGTCAGGACAGGGGGAATTCACCCCTCCACTTT. It codes for CASSQDRGNSPLHF.

The chain links TRBV2 to TRBJ2-7; 7 nucleotides line up with TRBD2. The CDR3 length is 15 residues. V trimming: 4 bases; J trimming: 5 bases; junction bases outside the gene matches: 11. Germline V gene lookup returns CDR1 SNHLY and CDR2 FYNNEI. CDR3 sequence (DNA): TGTGCCAGCAGTGCAGCCCGAGCGGGGCTCGACGAGCAGTACTTC. Protein product: CASSAARAGLDEQYF.

V usage is TRBV19 and J usage is TRBJ1-1; D call uncertain. V was trimmed by 7 bases and J by 11 bases, leaving 8 bases between them. Germline lookup yields CDR1 LNHDA and CDR2 SQIVND (reference sequence). This CDR3 is built from 9 residues. DNA for the CDR3: TGTGCCAGTACACCCGGGGCTTTCTTT. Translating gives CASTPGAFF.

This clone has only a few counts. The gene calls are TRBV27 and TRBJ1-5; no clear D. V lost 3 bases and J 2 bases, leaving 8 bases between the germline ends. Germline V lookup: CDR1 MNHEY, CDR2 SMNVEV (reference sequence). The CDR3 length is 14 residues. As DNA, the CDR3 is TGTGCCAGCAGTTTCGCGGGCGGCAATCAGCCCCAGCATTTT. It is translated as CASSFAGGNQPQHF.

This chain links TRBV7-6 with TRBJ2-7; TRBD2 aligns across 13 bases. Trimming removed 5 bases from V and 7 bases from J; junction bases left unmatched: 5. The CDR3 sequence is 14 residues long. Germline V lookup: CDR1 SGHVS, CDR2 FNYEAQ. The CDR3 DNA reads as TGTGCCAGCAGCCCGACTAGCGGGGGGCTGGAGCAGTACTTC. This gives the protein CASSPTSGGLEQYF. Filled out from reference TRBV7-6 and TRBJ2-7, the complete variable domain reads GAGVSQSPRYKVTKRGQDVALRCDPISGHVSLYWYRQALGQGPEFLTYFNYEAQQDKSGLPNDRFSAERPEGSISTLTIQRTEQRDSAMYRCASSPTSGGLEQYFGPGTRLTVT.

This chain's CDR3 is CASSLQFRVSSPLHF. The CDR3 DNA sequence: TGTGCCAGCAGTTTACAATTCAGGGTTAGCTCACCCCTCCACTTT. This chain joins TRBV28 and TRBJ1-6; D is perhaps TRBD1 (5 bases). This CDR3 contains 15 residues. V shed 2 bases and J shed 10 bases, with 15 bases lying between them. Germline CDR1 reads MDHEN; CDR2 reads SYDVKM.

This chain connects TRBV5-1 to TRBJ1-6; 8 positions match TRBD1. Germline values: CDR1 SGHRS, CDR2 YFSETQ. This CDR3 has 17 amino acids. The V segment lost 4 bases and the J segment 9 bases; nucleotides outside the gene matches: 15. The CDR3 DNA reads as TGCGCCAGCAGCCCCCTTCAGACAGGGGTGAAGGGTTCACCCCTCCACTTT. It codes for CASSPLQTGVKGSPLHF.

The chain employs TRBV5-1 and TRBJ1-2, with D possibly TRBD1 on 6 matching bases. Trimming removed 4 bases at V and 6 bases at J, with 22 bases between. Germline values: CDR1 SGHRS, CDR2 YFSETQ. This CDR3 contains 16 residues. CDR3 in DNA: TGCGCCAGCAGCGCAGGGGCCTCGTACAACCTCGATGGCTACACCTTC. Translated: CASSAGASYNLDGYTF.

The table lists this clone with a few counts. The gene calls are TRBV10-1 and TRBJ2-3, with 14 bases lining up with TRBD2. V trimming: 6 bases; J trimming: 7 bases; junction bases outside the gene matches: 6. In germline, CDR1 is WNHNN, CDR2 SYGVQD (reference sequence). CDR3 length equals 15 residues. The CDR3 here is CASSAGTSGGNTQYF. The CDR3 DNA reads TGCGCCAGCAGCGCCGGGACTAGCGGGGGTAATACGCAGTATTTT.

This rearrangement joins TRBV4-1 to TRBJ2-7; 8 bases agree with TRBD2. Germline lookup yields CDR1 MGHRA and CDR2 YSYEKL. The CDR3 covers 15 residues. The J segment lost 6 bases and the V segment lost 0 bases, leaving 7 bases of the junction unmatched. The CDR3 region is CASSQDAFGGAEQYF. DNA of the CDR3: TGCGCCAGCAGCCAAGACGCCTTCGGGGGGGCCGAGCAGTACTTC.

The chain has TRBV4-3 and TRBJ2-5, with 7 bases aligning to TRBD2. The CDR3 contains 19 residues. Trimming cost V 4 bases and J 4 bases; bases outside gene matches: 21. Germline lookup yields CDR1 LGHNA and CDR2 YSLEER. The CDR3 region is CASSPHGGKGVSYPETQYF. The CDR3 DNA reads TGCGCCAGCAGCCCCCACGGGGGGAAGGGTGTTAGCTACCCAGAGACCCAGTACTTC.

Points on this clone: At one of its ends the junction is not consistent with the germline gene, which may arise from a read error. The CDR3 DNA sequence: TGTGCCAGCAGTTACTCGGGGACAGGTTTC. Translated, it gives CASSYSGTGF. The V call is TRBV6-5, the J call TRBJ1-4; 8 bases are shared with TRBD1. The CDR3 extends over 10 amino acids. Germline-derived CDR1 and CDR2 are MNHEY and SVGAGI.

This clone has only one observation. The chain combines TRBV29-1 with TRBJ2-7, with D possibly being TRBD1 (8 bases). The V end was cut by 4 bases, the J end by 2 bases, with 12 bases between. CDR1 is SQVTM and CDR2 is ANQGSEA in the germline V gene. CDR3 length: 13 amino acids. CDR3 residues: CSVGQGTTYEQYF. CDR3 DNA sequence: TGCAGCGTTGGACAGGGGACTACCTACGAGCAGTACTTC.

V usage is TRBV25-1 and J usage is TRBJ2-7; D may be TRBD2 (6 bases). The germline CDR1 and CDR2 sequences are MGHDK and SYGVNS. Trimming left V 5 bases short and J 5 bases short, with 16 bases between. The CDR3 runs 14 residues. The CDR3 nucleotides are TGTGCCAGCAGTCCGCCTCCGGGGGACCACGAGCAGTACTTC. As protein: CASSPPPGDHEQYF.

The rearrangement uses TRBV28 and TRBJ1-4, with D maybe TRBD1 (6 bases). CDR1 and CDR2 from the germline V gene are MDHEN and SYDVKM. The length of the CDR3 is 16 residues. Trimming stripped 5 bases from V and 0 bases from J, with 13 bases between. The CDR3 is CASSRGGGPTNEKLFF. CDR3 DNA sequence: TGTGCCAGCAGTCGGGGCGGGGGGCCAACTAATGAAAAACTGTTTTTT. Variable domain in full (rest from reference TRBV28 and TRBJ1-4): DVKVTQSSRYLVKRTGEKVFLECVQDMDHENMFWYRQDPGLGLRLIYFSYDVKMKEKGDIPEGYSVSREKKERFSLILESASTNQTSMYLCASSRGGGPTNEKLFFGSGTQLSVL.

The J gene is TRBJ1-4, the V gene TRBV7-9; D is unclear. Germline V lookup: CDR1 SEHNR, CDR2 FQNEAQ (reference sequence). Trimming pared 5 bases from V and 4 bases from J, leaving 11 bases between. This CDR3 comprises 14 residues. The CDR3 DNA follows: TGTGCCAGCAGCGGATACGGCGGTAATGAAAAACTGTTTTTT. Encoded protein: CASSGYGGNEKLFF. The whole variable domain, filled in from reference TRBV7-9 and TRBJ1-4, reads DTGVSQNPRHKITKRGQNVTFRCDPISEHNRLYWYRQTLGQGPEFLTYFQNEAQLEKSRLLSDRFSAERPKGSFSTLEIQRTEQGDSAMYLCASSGYGGNEKLFFGSGTQLSVL.

The V call is TRBV7-9, the J call TRBJ1-6; 8 bases map to TRBD1. The germline gives CDR1 SEHNR, CDR2 FQNEAQ (reference sequence). The CDR3 length is 18 residues. With V trimmed by 3 bases and J by 11 bases, 18 bases remained unmatched. This CDR3 is CASSLTGVKFSRYTPLHF. CDR3 nucleotides: TGTGCCAGCAGCTTGACAGGGGTAAAGTTTTCTCGGTATACACCCCTCCACTTT. Full variable domain (outside the CDR3, taken from reference TRBV7-9 and TRBJ1-6): DTGVSQNPRHKITKRGQNVTFRCDPISEHNRLYWYRQTLGQGPEFLTYFQNEAQLEKSRLLSDRFSAERPKGSFSTLEIQRTEQGDSAMYLCASSLTGVKFSRYTPLHFGNGTRLTVT.

The rearrangement uses TRBV5-4 and TRBJ1-5; D is ambiguous. The CDR3 covers 17 residues. From germline, CDR1 is SGHNT and CDR2 YYREEE (reference sequence). The V end lost 4 bases, the J end lost 2 bases, and 19 bases lay between the germline ends. The CDR3 DNA reads TGTGCCAGCAGCGCGCGTGCCCTCGAGGGTGGCAATCAGCCCCAGCATTTT. This codes for CASSARALEGGNQPQHF.

The chain has TRBV4-2 and TRBJ2-7; D may be TRBD2 (6 bases). V was pared by 5 bases and J by 2 bases, with 13 bases between. Germline CDR1 is LGHNA and CDR2 is YNFKEQ. This CDR3 contains 14 residues. CDR3 residues: CASSMGGVPYEQYF. In nucleotides, the CDR3 is TGTGCCAGCAGCATGGGCGGGGTCCCCTACGAGCAGTACTTC.

The V and J genes are TRBV7-6 and TRBJ2-3; D possibly corresponds to TRBD1 (5 bases). CDR3 length: 14 amino acids. V was trimmed by 5 bases and J by 3 bases, leaving 12 bases between them. Germline V gene sequence: CDR1 SGHVS, CDR2 FNYEAQ. The CDR3 sequence: CASSPYRQTDTQYF. As DNA, the CDR3 is TGTGCCAGCAGCCCTTATCGACAGACAGATACGCAGTATTTT.

J is TRBJ2-7 and V is TRBV5-6; 10 nucleotides match TRBD1. CDR3 size: 14 residues. Germline CDR1 is SGHDT and CDR2 is YYEEEE. Trimming cost V 4 bases and J 3 bases; bases outside gene matches: 4. CDR3 in DNA: TGTGCCAGCAGCAGGGACAGGGGTGACTACGAGCAGTACTTC. It translates to CASSRDRGDYEQYF. The complete variable domain, with remaining parts taken from reference TRBV5-6 and TRBJ2-7, reads DAGVTQSPTHLIKTRGQQVTLRCSPKSGHDTVSWYQQALGQGPQFIFQYYEEEERQRGNFPDRFSGHQFPNYSSELNVNALLLGDSALYLCASSRDRGDYEQYFGPGTRLTVT.

The chain links TRBV5-6 to TRBJ2-1; tentatively, D is TRBD2 (6 bases). Trimming pared 1 base from V and 2 bases from J, leaving 10 bases between. Germline V gene sequence: CDR1 SGHDT, CDR2 YYEEEE. This CDR3 region has 15 residues. The CDR3 here is CASSLRVAAYNEQFF. CDR3 nucleotide sequence: TGTGCCAGCAGCTTGAGAGTAGCGGCCTACAATGAGCAGTTCTTC.

This clone has a handful of counts. The V gene is TRBV7-2, the J gene TRBJ1-1, with no clear D. The V gene's germline CDR1 is SGHTA and CDR2 FQGNSA. Trimming took off 5 bases at V and 11 bases at J, with 18 bases between the two ends. The CDR3 spans 13 residues. The CDR3 nucleotides are TGTGCCAGCAGCGACATAGAGGGCGTACGCGCTTTCTTT. Amino acid sequence: CASSDIEGVRAFF.

The rearrangement joins TRBV4-2 to TRBJ1-1; perhaps TRBD1 as D (5 bases). Trimming took 1 base from V and 7 from J, leaving 13 bases between them. The V gene's germline CDR1 is LGHNA and CDR2 YNFKEQ. This CDR3 has 14 amino acids. The CDR3 DNA reads as TGTGCCAGCAGCCAAGTCACAGGTCTAGGTGAAGCTTTCTTT. Translated: CASSQVTGLGEAFF.

The chain has TRBV10-2 and TRBJ2-7, with D maybe TRBD1 (7 bases). Germline V gives CDR1 WSHSY, CDR2 SAAADI. This CDR3 spans 14 amino acids. V was cut by 8 bases and J by 6 bases, with 20 bases left in between. CDR3 residues: CASGEDRTGLEQYF. In DNA form, the CDR3 reads TGCGCCAGCGGGGAGGACAGGACAGGCCTCGAGCAGTACTTC.

The genes are TRBV9 and TRBJ2-5; 9 bases are shared with TRBD2. The V and J ends lost 0 bases and 3 bases, in that order; junction bases with no gene match: 3. The V gene's germline CDR1 is SGDLS and CDR2 YYNGEE. The CDR3 is 15 amino acids. CDR3: CASSVVGLAKETQYF. The CDR3 bases are TGTGCCAGCAGCGTAGTGGGACTAGCAAAAGAGACCCAGTACTTC.

This clone is a singleton in its sample. The chain employs TRBV10-1 and TRBJ2-5; tentatively, D is TRBD2 (7 bases). The CDR3 covers 16 residues. Germline V gene lookup returns CDR1 WNHNN and CDR2 SYGVQD (reference sequence). The V gene lost 3 bases and the J gene lost 2 bases, with 16 bases spanning the gap. CDR3 loop: CASSDGGAGEQETQYF. CDR3 nucleotides: TGCGCCAGCAGTGATGGGGGGGCCGGGGAACAAGAGACCCAGTACTTC.

The V and J genes are TRBV10-1 and TRBJ2-3; the match to TRBD2 covers 10 bases. The CDR3 extends over 15 amino acids. Germline loops: CDR1 WNHNN, CDR2 SYGVQD (reference sequence). Germline trimming cut 4 bases from V and 4 bases from J; bases unmatched to any gene: 5. The CDR3 protein is CASSGSGGAPDTQYF. In DNA, the CDR3 is TGCGCCAGCAGTGGAAGCGGGGGGGCTCCAGATACGCAGTATTTT.